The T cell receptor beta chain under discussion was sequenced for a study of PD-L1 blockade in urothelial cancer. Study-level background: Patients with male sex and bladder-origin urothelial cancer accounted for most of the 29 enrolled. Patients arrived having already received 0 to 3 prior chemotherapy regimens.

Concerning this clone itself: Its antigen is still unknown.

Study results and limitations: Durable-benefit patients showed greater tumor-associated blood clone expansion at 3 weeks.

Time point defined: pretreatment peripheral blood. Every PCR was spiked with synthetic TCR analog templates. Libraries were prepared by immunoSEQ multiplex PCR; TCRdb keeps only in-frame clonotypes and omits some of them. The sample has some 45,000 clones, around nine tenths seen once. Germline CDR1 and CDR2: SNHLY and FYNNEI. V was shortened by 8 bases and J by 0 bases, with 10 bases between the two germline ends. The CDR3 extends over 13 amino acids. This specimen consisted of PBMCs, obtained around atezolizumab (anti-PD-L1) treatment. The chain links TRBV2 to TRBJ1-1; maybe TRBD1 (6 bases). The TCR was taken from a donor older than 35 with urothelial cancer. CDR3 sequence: CASHRDMNTEAFF. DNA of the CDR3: TGTGCCAGCCACAGGGACATGAACACTGAAGCTTTCTTT.